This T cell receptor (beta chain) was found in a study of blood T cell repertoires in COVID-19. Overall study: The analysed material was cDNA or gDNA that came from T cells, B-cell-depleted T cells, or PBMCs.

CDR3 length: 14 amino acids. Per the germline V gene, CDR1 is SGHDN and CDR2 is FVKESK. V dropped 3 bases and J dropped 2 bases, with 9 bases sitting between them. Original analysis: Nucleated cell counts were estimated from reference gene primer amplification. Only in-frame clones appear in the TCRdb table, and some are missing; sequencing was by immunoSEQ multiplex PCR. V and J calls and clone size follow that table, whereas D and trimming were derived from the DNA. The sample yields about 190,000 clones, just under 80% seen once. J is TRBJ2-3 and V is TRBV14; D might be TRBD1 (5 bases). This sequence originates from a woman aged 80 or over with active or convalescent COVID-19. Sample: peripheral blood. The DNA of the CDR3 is TGTGCCAGCAGCCAGAGACAGTACACAGATACGCAGTATTTT. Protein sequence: CASSQRQYTDTQYF.